The rows below give T cell receptor beta chains drawn from one sample of a study of regulatory T cells in long-lasting Graves disease. TCRdb independently ran MiXCR on the multiplex PCR reads; one entry per CDR3 protein. This sample carries some 450,000 distinct CDR3 sequences, 16% of them seen once, and the ten largest clones take about 10%. The sample was also linked to a second study, of T cells in Graves' hyperthyroidism and ophthalmopathy.

The specimen was peripheral blood mononuclear cells (PBMCs), collected at new diagnosis, from a patient treated with antithyroid drugs. These receptor sequences come from a woman aged 25 to 39 with Graves disease. Each CDR3 is given with its conserved first and last residue. The order of the fields is J gene, D gene, clone size, V gene, CDR3 DNA, CDR3 protein. D genes are given only for firm matches. A clone size is listed for some rows: how often the clone was seen (once, few, many), or a class if it is expanded.

>TRBJ1-2|-|many|TRBV2
TGTGCCAGCAGTGAAGCGGAGACACATGGCTACACCTTC
CASSEAETHGYTF
>TRBJ1-5|-|many|TRBV2
TGTGCCAGCAAGTTCGTGGATCAGCCCCAGCATTTT
CASKFVDQPQHF
>TRBJ2-7|-|many|TRBV30
TGTGCCTGGCGGCCGGGGAGCCGTAGGTGGGAGCAGTACTTC
CAWRPGSRRWEQYF
>TRBJ1-4|-|many|TRBV28
TGTGCCAGCAGTTATGGAGGAGGGAATGAAAAACTGTTTTTT
CASSYGGGNEKLFF
>TRBJ2-7|TRBD1|many|TRBV6-1
TGTGCCAGCATGATATTTACAGGGGGGCGAAGATACGAGCAGTACTTC
CASMIFTGGRRYEQYF
>TRBJ2-1|TRBD2|many|TRBV7-2
TGTGCCAGCAGCTTAGGAGCGGGAGATGGGAATGAGCAGTTCTTC
CASSLGAGDGNEQFF
>TRBJ1-1|-|few|TRBV19
TGTGCCAGTAGTTTCGATACAGGGACTGAAGCTTTCTTT
CASSFDTGTEAFF
>TRBJ2-7|-|-|TRBV27
TGTGCCAGCAGCAAAACCCACTACGAGCAGTACTTC
CASSKTHYEQYF
>TRBJ2-5|-|-|TRBV6-5
TGTGCCAGCAGTTACTCGACTAGGACCTCAGAGACCCAGTACTTC
CASSYSTRTSETQYF
>TRBJ2-1|TRBD2|-|TRBV7-9
TGTGCCAGCGGCGGGACTAGCGGGGGCTACAATGAGCAGTTCTTC
CASGGTSGGYNEQFF
>TRBJ2-7|TRBD1|-|TRBV12-5
TGTGCTAGTGCCCTCGGAGGACAGGGGCCCGGCGAGCAGTACTTC
CASALGGQGPGEQYF
>TRBJ2-7|TRBD1|many|TRBV28
TGTGCCAGCTGCGCCACAGGGGACTCCTACGAGCAGTACTTC
CASCATGDSYEQYF
>TRBJ1-2|-|few|TRBV6-2/TRBV6-3
TGTGCCAGCACCGACGGGTTGGCGGAAAACTATGGCTACACCTTC
CASTDGLAENYGYTF